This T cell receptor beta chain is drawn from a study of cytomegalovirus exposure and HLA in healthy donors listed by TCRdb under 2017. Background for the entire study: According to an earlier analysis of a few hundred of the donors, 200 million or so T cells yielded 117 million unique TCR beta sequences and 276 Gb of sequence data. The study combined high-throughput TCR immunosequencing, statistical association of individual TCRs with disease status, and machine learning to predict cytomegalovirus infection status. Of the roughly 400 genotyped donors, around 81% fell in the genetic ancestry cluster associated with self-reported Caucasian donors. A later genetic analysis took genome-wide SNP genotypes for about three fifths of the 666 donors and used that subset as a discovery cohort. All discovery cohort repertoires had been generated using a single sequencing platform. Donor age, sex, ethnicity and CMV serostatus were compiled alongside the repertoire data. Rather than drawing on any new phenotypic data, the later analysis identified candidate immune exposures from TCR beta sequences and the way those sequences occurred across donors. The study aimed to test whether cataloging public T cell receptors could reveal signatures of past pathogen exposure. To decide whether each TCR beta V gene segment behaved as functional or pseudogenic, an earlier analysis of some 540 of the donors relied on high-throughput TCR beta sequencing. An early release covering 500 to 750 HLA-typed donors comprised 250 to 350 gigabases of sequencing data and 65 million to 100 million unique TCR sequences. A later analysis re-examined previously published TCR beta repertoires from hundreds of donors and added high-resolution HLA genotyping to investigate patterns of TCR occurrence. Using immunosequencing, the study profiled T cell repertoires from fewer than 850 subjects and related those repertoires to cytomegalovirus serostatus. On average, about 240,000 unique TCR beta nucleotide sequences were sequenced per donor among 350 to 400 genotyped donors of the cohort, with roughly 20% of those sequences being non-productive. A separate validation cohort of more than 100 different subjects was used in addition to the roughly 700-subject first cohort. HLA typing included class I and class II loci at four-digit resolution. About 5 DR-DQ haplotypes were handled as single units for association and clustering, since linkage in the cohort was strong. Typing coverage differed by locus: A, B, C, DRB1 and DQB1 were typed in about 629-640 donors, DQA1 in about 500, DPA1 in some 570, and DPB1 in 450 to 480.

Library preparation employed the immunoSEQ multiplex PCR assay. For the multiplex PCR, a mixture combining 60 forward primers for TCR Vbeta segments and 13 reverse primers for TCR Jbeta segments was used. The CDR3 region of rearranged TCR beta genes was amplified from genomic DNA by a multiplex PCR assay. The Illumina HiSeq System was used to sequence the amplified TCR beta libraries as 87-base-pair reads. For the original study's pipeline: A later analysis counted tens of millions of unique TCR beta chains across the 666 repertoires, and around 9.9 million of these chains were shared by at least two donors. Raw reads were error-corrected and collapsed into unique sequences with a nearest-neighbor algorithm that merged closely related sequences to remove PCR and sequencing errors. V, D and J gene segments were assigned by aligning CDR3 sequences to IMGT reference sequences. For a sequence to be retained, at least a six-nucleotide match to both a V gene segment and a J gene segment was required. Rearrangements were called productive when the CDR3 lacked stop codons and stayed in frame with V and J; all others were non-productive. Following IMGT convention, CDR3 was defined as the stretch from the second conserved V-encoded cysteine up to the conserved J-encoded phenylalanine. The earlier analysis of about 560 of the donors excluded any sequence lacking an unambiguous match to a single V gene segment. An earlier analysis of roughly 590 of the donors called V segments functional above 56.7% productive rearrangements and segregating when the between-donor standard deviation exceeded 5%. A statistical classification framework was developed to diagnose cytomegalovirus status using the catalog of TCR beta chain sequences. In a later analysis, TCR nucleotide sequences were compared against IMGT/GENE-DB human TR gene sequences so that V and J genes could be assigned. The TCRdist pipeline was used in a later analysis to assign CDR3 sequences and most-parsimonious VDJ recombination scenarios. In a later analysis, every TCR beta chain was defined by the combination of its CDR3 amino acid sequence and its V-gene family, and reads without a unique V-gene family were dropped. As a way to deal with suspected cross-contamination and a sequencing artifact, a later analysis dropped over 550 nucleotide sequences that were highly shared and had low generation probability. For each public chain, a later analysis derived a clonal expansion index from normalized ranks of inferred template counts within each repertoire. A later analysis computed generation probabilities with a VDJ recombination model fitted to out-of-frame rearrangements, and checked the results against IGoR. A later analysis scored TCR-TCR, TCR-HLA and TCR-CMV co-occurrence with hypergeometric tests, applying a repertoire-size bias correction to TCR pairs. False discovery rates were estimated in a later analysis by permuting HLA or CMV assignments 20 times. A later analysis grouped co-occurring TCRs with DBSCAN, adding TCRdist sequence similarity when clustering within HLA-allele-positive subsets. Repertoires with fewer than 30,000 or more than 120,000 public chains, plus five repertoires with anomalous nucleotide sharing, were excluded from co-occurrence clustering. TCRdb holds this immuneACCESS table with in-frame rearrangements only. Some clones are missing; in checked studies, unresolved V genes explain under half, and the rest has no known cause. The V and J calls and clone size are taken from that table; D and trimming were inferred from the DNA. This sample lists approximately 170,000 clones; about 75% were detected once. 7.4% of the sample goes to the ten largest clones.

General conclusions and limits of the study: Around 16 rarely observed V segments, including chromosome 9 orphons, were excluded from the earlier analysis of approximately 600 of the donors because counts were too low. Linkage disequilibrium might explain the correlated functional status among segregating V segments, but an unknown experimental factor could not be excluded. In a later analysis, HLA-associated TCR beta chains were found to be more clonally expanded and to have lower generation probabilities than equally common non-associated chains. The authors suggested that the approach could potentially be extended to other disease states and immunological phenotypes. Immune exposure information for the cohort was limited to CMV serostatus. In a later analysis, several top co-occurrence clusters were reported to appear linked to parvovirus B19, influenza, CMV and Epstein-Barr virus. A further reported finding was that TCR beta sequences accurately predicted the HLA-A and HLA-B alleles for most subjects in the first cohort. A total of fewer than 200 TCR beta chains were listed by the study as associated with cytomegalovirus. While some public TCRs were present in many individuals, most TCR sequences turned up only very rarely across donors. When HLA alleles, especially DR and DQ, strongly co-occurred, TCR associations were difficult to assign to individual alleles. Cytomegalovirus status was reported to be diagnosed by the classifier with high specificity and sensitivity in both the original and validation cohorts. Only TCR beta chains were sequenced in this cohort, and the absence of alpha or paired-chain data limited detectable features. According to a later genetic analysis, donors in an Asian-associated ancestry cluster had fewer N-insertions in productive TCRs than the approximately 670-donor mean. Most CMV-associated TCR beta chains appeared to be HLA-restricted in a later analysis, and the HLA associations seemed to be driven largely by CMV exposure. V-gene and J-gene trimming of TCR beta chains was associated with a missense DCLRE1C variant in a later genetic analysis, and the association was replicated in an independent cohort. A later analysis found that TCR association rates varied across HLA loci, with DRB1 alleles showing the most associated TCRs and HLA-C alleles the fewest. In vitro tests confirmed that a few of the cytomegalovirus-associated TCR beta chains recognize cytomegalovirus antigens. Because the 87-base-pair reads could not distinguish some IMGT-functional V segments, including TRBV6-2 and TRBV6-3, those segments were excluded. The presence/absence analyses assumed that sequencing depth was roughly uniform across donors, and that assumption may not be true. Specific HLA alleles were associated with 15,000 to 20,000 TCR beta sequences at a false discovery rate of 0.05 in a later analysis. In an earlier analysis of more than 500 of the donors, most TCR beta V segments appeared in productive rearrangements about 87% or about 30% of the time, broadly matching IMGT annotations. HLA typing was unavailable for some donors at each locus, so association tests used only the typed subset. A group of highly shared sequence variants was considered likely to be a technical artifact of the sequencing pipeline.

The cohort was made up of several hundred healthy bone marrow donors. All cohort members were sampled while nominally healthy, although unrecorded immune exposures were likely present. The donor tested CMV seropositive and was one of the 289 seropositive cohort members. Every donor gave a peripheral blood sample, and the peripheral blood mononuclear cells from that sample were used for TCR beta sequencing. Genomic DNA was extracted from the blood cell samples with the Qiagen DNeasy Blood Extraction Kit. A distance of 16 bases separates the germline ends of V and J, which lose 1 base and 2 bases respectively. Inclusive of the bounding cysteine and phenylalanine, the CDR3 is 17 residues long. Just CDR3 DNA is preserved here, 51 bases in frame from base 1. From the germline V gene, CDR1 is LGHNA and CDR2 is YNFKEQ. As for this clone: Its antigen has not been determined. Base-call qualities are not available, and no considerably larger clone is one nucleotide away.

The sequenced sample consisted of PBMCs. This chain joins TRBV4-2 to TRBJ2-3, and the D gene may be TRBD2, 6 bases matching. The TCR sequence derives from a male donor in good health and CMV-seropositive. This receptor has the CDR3 CASSQGRLAVLTDTQYF. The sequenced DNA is TGTGCCAGCAGCCAAGGTCGGTTAGCGGTACTCACAGATACGCAGTATTTT.